The T cell receptor (beta chain) under discussion was sequenced for a study of blood T cell repertoires in COVID-19. Study summary: The origin of the acute and convalescent COVID-19 samples was the United States, Italy and Spain. PBMCs, B-cell-depleted T cells, or T cells were the source of the cDNA or gDNA that made up the material.

In the authors' methods: The authors estimated nucleated cell counts from reference gene primer amplification. This table comes from immunoSEQ multiplex PCR, and its TCRdb copy is limited to in-frame clones, with some not included. Clonal size and the V and J genes are those of that table, whereas D and trimming came from the DNA. Of approximately 100,000 clones listed, 85% are singletons. This clone was observed a few times. Germline CDR1 MDHEN, CDR2 SYDVKM. The V gene end was trimmed by 6 bases and the J gene end by 6 bases; junction bases not matched to a gene: 11. CDR3 length: 16 residues. The chain carries TRBV28 and TRBJ1-5; 10 bases align to TRBD1. The sample taken for sequencing was peripheral blood. The clonotype comes from an elderly man with acute or convalescent COVID-19. DNA of the CDR3: TGTGCCAGCAGCACCCAGCGACAGGGGGCGACTCAGCCCCAGCATTTT. Amino acid sequence: CASSTQRQGATQPQHF.